The clone carrying this T cell receptor (beta chain) turned up a few times. No antigen is known for it. 5'RACE template switching added a universal primer site and UMIs to TCR cDNA. Each CDR3 protein is one row after TCRdb ran MiXCR on the 5' RACE reads. The sample holds 250,000 to 300,000 distinct CDR3 sequences; around 5.2% are singletons and the top ten take roughly 3.4%. This sample is drawn from a study of T cells after yellow fever vaccination. The study, taken as a whole, reports: Sorted repertoires could include abundant contaminating clonotypes from bulk cells.

The material sequenced was CD4+ T cells sorted from PBMCs, taken on the day of the yellow fever booster vaccination. This sequence originates from a young man who received the YFV17D yellow fever vaccine.

The CDR3 sequence: CASKRQNTGELFF. The CDR3 nucleotides read TGTGCCAGCAAGAGACAGAACACCGGGGAGCTGTTTTTT. V is TRBV28 and J is TRBJ2-2; D is unresolved. Germline V gene lookup returns CDR1 MDHEN and CDR2 SYDVKM. V was trimmed by 7 bases and J by 1 base, leaving 7 bases between them. CDR3 length equals 13 residues.